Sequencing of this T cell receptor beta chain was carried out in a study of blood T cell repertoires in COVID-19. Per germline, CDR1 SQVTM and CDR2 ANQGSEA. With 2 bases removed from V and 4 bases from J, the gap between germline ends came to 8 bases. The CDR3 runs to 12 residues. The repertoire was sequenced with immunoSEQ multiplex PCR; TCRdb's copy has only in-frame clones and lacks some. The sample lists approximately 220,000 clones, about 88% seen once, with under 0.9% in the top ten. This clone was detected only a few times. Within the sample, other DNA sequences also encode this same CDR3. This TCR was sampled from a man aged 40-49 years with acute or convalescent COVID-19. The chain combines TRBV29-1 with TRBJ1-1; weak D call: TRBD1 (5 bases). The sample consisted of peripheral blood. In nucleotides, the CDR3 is TGCAGCGTTGAATCGGGGGGCACTGAAGCTTTCTTT. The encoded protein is CSVESGGTEAFF.